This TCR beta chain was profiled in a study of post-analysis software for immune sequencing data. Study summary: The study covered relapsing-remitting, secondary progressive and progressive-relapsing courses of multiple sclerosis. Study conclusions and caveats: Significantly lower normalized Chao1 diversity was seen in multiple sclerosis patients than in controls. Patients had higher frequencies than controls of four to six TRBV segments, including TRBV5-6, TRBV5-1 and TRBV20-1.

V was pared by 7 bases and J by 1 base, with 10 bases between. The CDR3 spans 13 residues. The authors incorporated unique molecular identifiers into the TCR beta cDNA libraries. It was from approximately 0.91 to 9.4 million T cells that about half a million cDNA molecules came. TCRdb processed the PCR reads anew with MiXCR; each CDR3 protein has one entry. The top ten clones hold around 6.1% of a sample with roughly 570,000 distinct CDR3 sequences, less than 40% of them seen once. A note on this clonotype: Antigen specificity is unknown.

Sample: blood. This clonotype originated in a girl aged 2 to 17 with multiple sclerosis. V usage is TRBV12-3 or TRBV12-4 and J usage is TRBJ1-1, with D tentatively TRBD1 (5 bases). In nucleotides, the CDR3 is TGTGCCAGCAACAGACAGACGAACACTGAAGCTTTCTTT. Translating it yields CASNRQTNTEAFF.